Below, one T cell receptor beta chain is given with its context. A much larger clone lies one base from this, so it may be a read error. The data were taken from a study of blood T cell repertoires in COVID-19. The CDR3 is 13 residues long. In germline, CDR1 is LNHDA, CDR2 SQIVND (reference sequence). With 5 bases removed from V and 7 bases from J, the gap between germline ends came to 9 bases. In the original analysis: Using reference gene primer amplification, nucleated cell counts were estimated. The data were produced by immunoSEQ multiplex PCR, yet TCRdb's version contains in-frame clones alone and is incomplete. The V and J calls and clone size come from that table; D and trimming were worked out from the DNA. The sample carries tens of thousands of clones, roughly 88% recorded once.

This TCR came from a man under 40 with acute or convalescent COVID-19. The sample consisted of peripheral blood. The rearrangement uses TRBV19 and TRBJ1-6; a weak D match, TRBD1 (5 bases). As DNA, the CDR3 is TGTGCCAGTAGTGTATCAGGGAATTCACCCCTCCACTTT. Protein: CASSVSGNSPLHF.